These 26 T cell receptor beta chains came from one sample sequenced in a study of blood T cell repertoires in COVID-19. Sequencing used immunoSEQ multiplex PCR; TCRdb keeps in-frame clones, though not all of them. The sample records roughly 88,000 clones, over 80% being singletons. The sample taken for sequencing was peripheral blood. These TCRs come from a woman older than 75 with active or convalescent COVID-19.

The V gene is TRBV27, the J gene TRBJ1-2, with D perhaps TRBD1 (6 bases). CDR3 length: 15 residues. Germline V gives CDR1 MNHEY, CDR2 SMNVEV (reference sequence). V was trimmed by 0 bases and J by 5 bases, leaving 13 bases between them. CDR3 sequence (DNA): TGTGCCAGCAGTTTATCGGGGACAAATGCTTATGGCTACACCTTC. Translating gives CASSLSGTNAYGYTF.

The CDR3 spells CASSTRQGARDGYTF. The CDR3 bases are TGTGCCAGCAGCACCCGACAGGGGGCACGGGATGGCTACACCTTC. The genes are TRBV7-2 and TRBJ1-2; 10 bases align to TRBD1. Germline V gene sequence: CDR1 SGHTA, CDR2 FQGNSA. V lost 5 bases and J lost 6; bases outside the gene matches: 9. There are 15 residues in the CDR3.

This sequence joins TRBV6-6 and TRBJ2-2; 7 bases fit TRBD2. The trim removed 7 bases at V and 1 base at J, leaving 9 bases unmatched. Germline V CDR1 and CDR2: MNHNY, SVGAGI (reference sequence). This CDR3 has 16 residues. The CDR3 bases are TGTGCCAGCACCCCCAGCGGGACTCTGAACACCGGGGAGCTGTTTTTT. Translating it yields CASTPSGTLNTGELFF.

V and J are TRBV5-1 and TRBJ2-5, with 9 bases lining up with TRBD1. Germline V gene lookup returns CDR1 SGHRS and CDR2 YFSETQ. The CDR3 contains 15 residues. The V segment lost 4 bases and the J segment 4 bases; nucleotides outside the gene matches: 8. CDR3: CASSGTGTLRETQYF. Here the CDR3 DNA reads TGCGCCAGCAGCGGGACAGGGACACTGCGAGAGACCCAGTACTTC.

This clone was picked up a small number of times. This CDR3 reads CASTRSAGGYTF. The DNA of the CDR3 is TGTGCCAGCACCCGGAGCGCGGGTGGCTACACCTTC. The chain links TRBV12-3 or TRBV12-4 to TRBJ1-2; D gene ambiguous. V gave up 7 bases and J gave up 7 bases, with 13 bases separating them. The CDR3 is 12 residues long.

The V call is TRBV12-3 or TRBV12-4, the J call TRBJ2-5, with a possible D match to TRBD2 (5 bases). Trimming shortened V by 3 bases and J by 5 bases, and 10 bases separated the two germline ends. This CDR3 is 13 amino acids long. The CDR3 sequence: CASSFRGMETQYF. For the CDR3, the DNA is TGTGCCAGCAGTTTTCGGGGAATGGAGACCCAGTACTTC.

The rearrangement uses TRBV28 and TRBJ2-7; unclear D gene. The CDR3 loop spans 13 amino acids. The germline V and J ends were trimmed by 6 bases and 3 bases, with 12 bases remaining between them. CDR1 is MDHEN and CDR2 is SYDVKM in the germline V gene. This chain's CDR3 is CASSSRTGYEQYF. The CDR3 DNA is TGTGCCAGCAGCTCCCGAACGGGCTACGAGCAGTACTTC.

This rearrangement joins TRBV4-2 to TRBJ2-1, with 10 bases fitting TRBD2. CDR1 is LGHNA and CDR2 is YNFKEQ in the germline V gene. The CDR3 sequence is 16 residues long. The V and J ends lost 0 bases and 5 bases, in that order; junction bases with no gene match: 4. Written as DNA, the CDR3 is TGTGCCAGCAGCCAAGATCCTAGCGGGAGTAACAATGAGCAGTTCTTC. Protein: CASSQDPSGSNNEQFF.

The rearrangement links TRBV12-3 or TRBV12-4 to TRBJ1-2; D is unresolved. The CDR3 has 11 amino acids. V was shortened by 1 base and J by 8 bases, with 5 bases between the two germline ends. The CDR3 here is CASSLGRGYTF. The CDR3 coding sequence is TGTGCCAGCAGTTTAGGGAGGGGCTACACCTTC.

CDR3 in DNA: TGTGCCAGCAGTTCTCTCGCGGATACGCAGTATTTT. Translating it yields CASSSLADTQYF. This chain links TRBV2 with TRBJ2-3; D gene uncertain. CDR3 length equals 12 residues. V lost 5 bases to trimming and J lost 6 bases, with 9 bases between them. Germline CDR1 reads SNHLY; CDR2 reads FYNNEI.

The CDR3 here is CASSSWAKSSYEQYF. CDR3 nucleotide sequence: TGTGCCAGCAGTTCTTGGGCAAAAAGCTCCTACGAGCAGTACTTC. The gene calls are TRBV27 and TRBJ2-7; D unclear. The CDR3 contains 15 residues. CDR1 MNHEY and CDR2 SMNVEV come from the germline V gene (reference sequence). V was trimmed by 4 bases and J by 0 bases, leaving 13 bases between them.

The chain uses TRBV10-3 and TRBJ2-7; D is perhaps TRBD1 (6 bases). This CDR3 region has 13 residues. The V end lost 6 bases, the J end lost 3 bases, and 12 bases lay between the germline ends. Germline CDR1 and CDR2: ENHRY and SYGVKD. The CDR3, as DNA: TGTGCCATCAGCACAGGGCAGGACTACGAGCAGTACTTC. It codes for CAISTGQDYEQYF.

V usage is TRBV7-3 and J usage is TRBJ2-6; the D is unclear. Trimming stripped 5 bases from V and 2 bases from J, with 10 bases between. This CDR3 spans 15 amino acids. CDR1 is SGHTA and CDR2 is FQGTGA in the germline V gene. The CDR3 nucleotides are TGTGCCAGCAGCACCCCTCGCGCTGGGGCCAACGTCCTGACTTTC. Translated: CASSTPRAGANVLTF. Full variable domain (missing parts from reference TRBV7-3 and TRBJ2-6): GAGVSQTPSNKVTEKGKYVELRCDPISGHTALYWYRQSLGQGPEFLIYFQGTGAADDSGLPNDRFFAVRPEGSVSTLKIQRTERGDSAVYLCASSTPRAGANVLTFGAGSRLTVL.

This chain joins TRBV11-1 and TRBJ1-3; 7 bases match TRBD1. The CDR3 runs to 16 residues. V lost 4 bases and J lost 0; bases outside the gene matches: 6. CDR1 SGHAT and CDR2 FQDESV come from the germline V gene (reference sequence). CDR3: CASSSRDSASGNTIYF. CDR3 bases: TGTGCCAGCAGCTCCCGGGACAGTGCCTCTGGAAACACCATATATTTT. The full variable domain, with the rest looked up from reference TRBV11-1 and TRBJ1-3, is EAEVAQSPRYKITEKSQAVAFWCDPISGHATLYWYRQILGQGPELLVQFQDESVVDDSQLPKDRFSAERLKGVDSTLKIQPAELGDSAMYLCASSSRDSASGNTIYFGEGSWLTVV.

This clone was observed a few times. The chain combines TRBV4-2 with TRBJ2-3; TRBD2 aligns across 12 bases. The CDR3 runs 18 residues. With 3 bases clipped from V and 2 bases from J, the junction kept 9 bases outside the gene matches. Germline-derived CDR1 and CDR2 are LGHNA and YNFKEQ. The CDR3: CASSQWTSGKGVTDTQYF. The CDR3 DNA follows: TGTGCCAGCAGCCAGTGGACTAGCGGGAAGGGGGTCACAGATACGCAGTATTTT.

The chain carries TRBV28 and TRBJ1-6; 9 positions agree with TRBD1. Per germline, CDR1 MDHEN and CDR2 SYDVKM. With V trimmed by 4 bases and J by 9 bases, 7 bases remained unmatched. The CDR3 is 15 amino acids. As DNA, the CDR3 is TGTGCCAGCAGTTCATCACAGGGGGCTGTTTCACCCCTCCACTTT. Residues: CASSSSQGAVSPLHF.

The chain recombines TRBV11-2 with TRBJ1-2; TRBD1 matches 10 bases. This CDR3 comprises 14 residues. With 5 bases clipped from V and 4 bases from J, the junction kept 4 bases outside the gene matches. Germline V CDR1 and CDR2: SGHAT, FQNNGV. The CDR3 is CASSQGTGAYGYTF. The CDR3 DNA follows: TGTGCCAGCAGCCAAGGGACAGGGGCCTATGGCTACACCTTC.

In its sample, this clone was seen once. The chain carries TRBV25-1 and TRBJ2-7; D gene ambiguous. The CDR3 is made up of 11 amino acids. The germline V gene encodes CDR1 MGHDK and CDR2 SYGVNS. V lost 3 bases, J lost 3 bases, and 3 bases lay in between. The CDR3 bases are TGTGCCAGCAGTGACCTCTACGAGCAGTACTTC. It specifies CASSDLYEQYF.

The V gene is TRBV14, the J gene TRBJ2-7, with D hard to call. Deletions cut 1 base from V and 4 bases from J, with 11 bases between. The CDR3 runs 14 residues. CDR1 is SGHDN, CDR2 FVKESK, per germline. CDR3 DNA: TGTGCCAGCAGCCAAGTGGGCGTTGGGTACGAGCAGTACTTC. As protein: CASSQVGVGYEQYF.

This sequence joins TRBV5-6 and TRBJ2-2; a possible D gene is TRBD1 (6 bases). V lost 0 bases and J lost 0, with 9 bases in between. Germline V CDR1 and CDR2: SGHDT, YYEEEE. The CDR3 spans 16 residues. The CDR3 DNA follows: TGTGCCAGCAGCTTGGTCGGGACAACGAACACCGGGGAGCTGTTTTTT. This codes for CASSLVGTTNTGELFF.

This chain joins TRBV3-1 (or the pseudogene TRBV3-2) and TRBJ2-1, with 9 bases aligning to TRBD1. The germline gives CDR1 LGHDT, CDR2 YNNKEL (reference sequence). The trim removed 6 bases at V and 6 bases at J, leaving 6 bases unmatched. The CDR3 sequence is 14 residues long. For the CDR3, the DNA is TGTGCCAGCAGAGGGACAGGGATTTTCAATGAGCAGTTCTTC. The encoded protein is CASRGTGIFNEQFF.

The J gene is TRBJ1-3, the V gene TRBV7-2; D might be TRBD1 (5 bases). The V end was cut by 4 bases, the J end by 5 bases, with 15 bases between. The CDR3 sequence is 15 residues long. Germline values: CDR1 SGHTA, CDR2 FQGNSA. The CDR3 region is CASSSRGGGRNTIYF. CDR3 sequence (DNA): TGTGCCAGCAGCTCTCGGGGGGGAGGGCGAAACACCATATATTTT.

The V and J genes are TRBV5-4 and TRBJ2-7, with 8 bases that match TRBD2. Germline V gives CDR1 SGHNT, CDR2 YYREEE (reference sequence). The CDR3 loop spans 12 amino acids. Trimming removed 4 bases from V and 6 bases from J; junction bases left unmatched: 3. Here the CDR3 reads CASSPGGSEQYF. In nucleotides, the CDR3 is TGTGCCAGCAGCCCGGGGGGGTCCGAGCAGTACTTC.

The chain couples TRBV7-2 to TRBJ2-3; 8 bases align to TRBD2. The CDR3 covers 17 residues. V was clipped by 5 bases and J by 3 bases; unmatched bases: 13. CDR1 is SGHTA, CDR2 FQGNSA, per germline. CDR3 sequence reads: CASSLPSGRAKTDTQYF. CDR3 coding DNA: TGTGCCAGCAGCCTTCCATCCGGGAGGGCCAAGACAGATACGCAGTATTTT.

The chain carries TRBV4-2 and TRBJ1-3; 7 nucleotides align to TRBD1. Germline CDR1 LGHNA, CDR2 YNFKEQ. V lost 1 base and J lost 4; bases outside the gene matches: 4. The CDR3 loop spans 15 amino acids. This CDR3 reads CASSQGQGSGNTIYF. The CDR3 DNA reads TGTGCCAGCAGCCAAGGACAGGGCTCCGGAAACACCATATATTTT.

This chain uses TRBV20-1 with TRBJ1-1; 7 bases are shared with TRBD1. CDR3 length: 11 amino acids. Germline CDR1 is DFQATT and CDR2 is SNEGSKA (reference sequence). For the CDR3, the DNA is TGCTCCATCGACAGGGACCCTGAAGCTTTCTTT. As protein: CSIDRDPEAFF.